This T cell receptor beta chain emerged from a study of cytomegalovirus exposure and HLA in healthy donors (dated by TCRdb to about 2017). Background for the entire study: According to an earlier analysis of several hundred of the donors, some 180 million T cells yielded some 120 million unique TCR beta sequences and 276 Gb of sequence data. Approximately 310 gigabases of sequencing data and some 85 million unique TCR sequences were included in an early release covering roughly 600 HLA-typed donors. Of the roughly 410 genotyped donors, 75% to 85% were placed in the genetic ancestry cluster associated with self-reported Caucasian donors. The study was designed to test whether signatures of past pathogen exposure could be identified by cataloging public T cell receptors. The study profiled the T cell repertoires of approximately 700 subjects by immunosequencing and related them to cytomegalovirus serostatus. A separate validation cohort of roughly 130 different subjects was used in addition to the roughly 640-subject first cohort. To predict cytomegalovirus infection status, the study brought together high-throughput TCR immunosequencing, statistical association of individual TCRs with disease status, and machine learning. To study patterns of TCR occurrence, a later analysis re-analyzed previously published TCR beta repertoires from under 750 donors and added high-resolution HLA genotyping. Rather than using new phenotypic data, the later analysis identified candidate immune exposures from TCR beta sequences and from how often those sequences occurred across donors. To decide whether each TCR beta V gene segment behaved as functional or pseudogenic, an earlier analysis of approximately 590 of the donors relied on high-throughput TCR beta sequencing. Donor age, sex, ethnicity and CMV serostatus were compiled alongside the repertoire data. A later genetic analysis used genome-wide SNP genotypes for about 65% of the roughly 670 donors, treating that subset as a discovery cohort. All discovery cohort repertoires had been generated using a single sequencing platform. HLA typing included class I and class II loci at four-digit resolution. Typing coverage differed by locus: A, B, C, DRB1 and DQB1 were typed in roughly 620-630 donors, DQA1 in 500 to 550, DPA1 in some 600, and DPB1 in about 450. Four to six DR-DQ haplotypes were handled as single units for association and clustering, since linkage in the cohort was strong. Among 300 to 500 genotyped donors of the cohort, an average of around 250,000 unique TCR beta nucleotide sequences was sequenced per donor, of which 15% to 20% were non-productive. General findings and caveats noted by the study authors: When HLA alleles, especially DR and DQ, strongly co-occurred, attributing TCR associations to individual alleles was difficult. Most CMV-associated TCR beta chains appeared to be HLA-restricted in a later analysis, and the HLA associations seemed to be driven largely by CMV exposure. In vitro tests confirmed that a few of the cytomegalovirus-associated TCR beta chains recognize cytomegalovirus antigens. According to a later genetic analysis, donors in an Asian-associated ancestry cluster had fewer N-insertions in productive TCRs than the approximately 670-donor mean. A further reported finding was that TCR beta sequences accurately predicted the HLA-A and HLA-B alleles for most subjects in the first cohort. Most TCR sequences were observed very rarely across donors, whereas some public TCRs were present in many individuals. Some IMGT-functional V segments, including TRBV6-2 and TRBV6-3, could not be told apart with the 87-base-pair reads, so those segments were excluded. Sequencing depth was assumed to be roughly uniform across donors in the presence/absence analyses, though that assumption may not hold. In the study, 150 to 200 TCR beta chains were listed as associated with cytomegalovirus. In both the original and validation cohorts, the classifier was reported to diagnose cytomegalovirus status with high specificity and sensitivity. Because HLA typing was missing for some donors at each locus, association tests included only the typed subset. Some 15 rarely observed V segments, including chromosome 9 orphons, were excluded from the earlier analysis of several hundred of the donors because counts were too low. A later analysis reported that several top co-occurrence clusters appeared linked to parvovirus B19, influenza, CMV and Epstein-Barr virus. The cohort was sequenced for TCR beta chains only, and without alpha or paired-chain data the features that could be detected were limited. The only immune exposure information available for the cohort was CMV serostatus. At a false discovery rate of 0.05, a later analysis linked under 20,000 TCR beta sequences to specific HLA alleles. In an earlier analysis of some 500 of the donors, most TCR beta V segments were observed in productive rearrangements about 87% or about 30% of the time, broadly matching IMGT annotations. The authors suggested that the approach could potentially be extended to other disease states and immunological phenotypes. Compared with equally common non-associated chains, HLA-associated TCR beta chains in a later analysis were more clonally expanded and had lower generation probabilities. A cluster of highly shared sequence variants was judged likely to represent a technical artifact of the sequencing pipeline. Correlated functional status among segregating V segments might reflect linkage disequilibrium, but an unknown experimental factor could not be ruled out. According to a later analysis, TCR association rates differed among HLA loci, with DRB1 alleles showing the most associated TCRs and HLA-C alleles showing the fewest. V-gene and J-gene trimming of TCR beta chains was associated with a missense DCLRE1C variant in a later genetic analysis, and the association was replicated in an independent cohort.

Libraries were prepared through the immunoSEQ multiplex PCR assay. A mixture of 60 forward primers for TCR Vbeta segments and 13 reverse primers for TCR Jbeta segments was used in the multiplex PCR. The CDR3 region of rearranged TCR beta genes was amplified from genomic DNA by a multiplex PCR assay. Amplified TCR beta libraries were sequenced as 87-base-pair reads on the Illumina HiSeq System. The authors' pipeline ran thus. Across the 700 or so repertoires, a later analysis counted tens of millions of unique TCR beta chains, roughly 11 million of which were shared by at least two donors. A nearest-neighbor algorithm error-corrected the raw reads and collapsed the reads into unique sequences, merging closely related sequences to remove PCR and sequencing errors. Alignment of CDR3 sequences to IMGT reference sequences was used to assign V, D and J gene segments. For a sequence to be retained, a match of at least six nucleotides was required to both a V gene segment and a J gene segment. Rearrangements were called productive when the CDR3 lacked stop codons and stayed in frame with V and J; all others were non-productive. Following IMGT convention, CDR3 was defined as the stretch from the second conserved V-encoded cysteine to the conserved J-encoded phenylalanine. The earlier analysis of about 560 of the donors excluded any sequence lacking an unambiguous match to a single V gene segment. In an earlier analysis of approximately 560 of the donors, a V segment was called functional when productive rearrangements were above 56.7%, and segregating when the standard deviation between donors exceeded 5%. A statistical classification framework was built for diagnosing cytomegalovirus status from the catalog of TCR beta chain sequences. A later analysis assigned V and J genes by comparing TCR nucleotide sequences with IMGT/GENE-DB human TR gene sequences. The TCRdist pipeline was used in a later analysis to assign CDR3 sequences and most-parsimonious VDJ recombination scenarios. In a later analysis, every TCR beta chain was defined by the combination of its CDR3 amino acid sequence and its V-gene family, and reads without a unique V-gene family were dropped. To address suspected cross-contamination and a sequencing artifact, a later analysis removed 550 to 750 highly shared, low-generation-probability nucleotide sequences. In a later analysis, a clonal expansion index for each public chain was calculated from normalized within-repertoire ranks of inferred template counts. A later analysis computed generation probabilities with a VDJ recombination model fitted to out-of-frame rearrangements, and checked the results against IGoR. A later analysis scored TCR-TCR, TCR-HLA and TCR-CMV co-occurrence with hypergeometric tests, applying a repertoire-size bias correction to TCR pairs. To estimate false discovery rates, a later analysis permuted the HLA or CMV assignments 20 times. In a later analysis, co-occurring TCRs were grouped using DBSCAN, with TCRdist sequence similarity added in when clustering inside HLA-allele-positive subsets. For co-occurrence clustering, repertoires with fewer than 30,000 or more than 120,000 public chains were excluded, along with roughly five repertoires with anomalous nucleotide sharing. Not all clones reach the TCRdb copy of this immuneACCESS table, which keeps in-frame sequences only. Checked studies attribute under half of the gap to unresolved V genes and leave the rest unexplained. The V and J calls and clone size are taken from that table; D and trimming were inferred from the DNA. The sample profile shows approximately 130,000 clones; roughly 69% of them were found once. The ten largest make up roughly 2.7% of the sample.

In total, fewer than 750 healthy bone marrow donors made up the cohort. At the time of sampling, every cohort member was nominally healthy, though immune exposures that went unrecorded were likely present. Of the 666 cohort members, about 290 had a positive CMV serostatus and 350 to 450 had a negative one, while no CMV serostatus was recorded for the donor. Each donor provided a peripheral blood sample, and peripheral blood mononuclear cells were used for TCR beta sequencing. Genomic DNA was extracted from the blood cell samples with the Qiagen DNeasy Blood Extraction Kit. As to this clone: It lacks a known antigen. No clone much larger than this one lies a single base away; base qualities are absent.

The CDR3 starts with the cysteine, ends with the phenylalanine, and has 15 residues. Of all the DNA, just the CDR3 is kept, 45 bases in frame from base 1. Trimming removed 6 bases from V and 10 bases from J, leaving 25 bases between the germline ends. CDR1 and CDR2, looked up from the germline V gene (reference sequence), are LNHDA and SQIVND. The sequencing sample was made of PBMCs. The clonotype was recovered from a human donor in good health. The chain uses TRBV19 and TRBJ2-7, with a tentative D gene TRBD1 over 5 matching bases. The sequence in DNA is TGTGCCAGTAGCGCAGGGTCAGGTCCCCTACGAGAACAGTACTTC. The translation is CASSAGSGPLREQYF.